The present entry profiles one TCR beta chain with its context. Original methodology: For nucleated cells, counts were estimated from reference gene primer amplification. Clones were read by immunoSEQ multiplex PCR, and TCRdb kept only the in-frame ones, dropping some. V and J calls and clone size are those listed in that table; D and trimming were worked out from the DNA. The table lists 300,000 to 350,000 clones, around 87% of them singletons, with about 6.9% in the top ten. The sample is drawn from a study of blood T cell repertoires in COVID-19. Study details: Nucleic acid was either cDNA or gDNA, and it came from T cells, B-cell-depleted T cells, or PBMCs.

Germline lookup yields CDR1 SGDLS and CDR2 YYNGEE. The CDR3 sequence is 16 residues long. Trimming cost V 4 bases and J 8 bases; bases outside gene matches: 13. The TCR comes from a woman in her fifties or sixties with COVID-19, enrolled during active disease. The chain carries TRBV9 and TRBJ1-4; 8 positions agree with TRBD1. The sequencing input was peripheral blood. The CDR3 DNA sequence: TGTGCCAGCAGCACGGGACAGGTCTTCGGAGGAGAAAAACTGTTTTTT. Its protein is CASSTGQVFGGEKLFF.